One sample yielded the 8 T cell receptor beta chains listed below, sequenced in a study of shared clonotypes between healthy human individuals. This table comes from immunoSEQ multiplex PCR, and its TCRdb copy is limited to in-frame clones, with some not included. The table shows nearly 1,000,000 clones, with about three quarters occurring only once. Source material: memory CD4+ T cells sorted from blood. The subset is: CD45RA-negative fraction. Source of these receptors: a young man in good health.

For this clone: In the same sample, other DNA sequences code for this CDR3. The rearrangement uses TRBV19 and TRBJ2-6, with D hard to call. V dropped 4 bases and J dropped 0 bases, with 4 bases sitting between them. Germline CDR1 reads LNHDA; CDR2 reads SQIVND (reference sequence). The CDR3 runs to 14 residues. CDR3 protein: CASSTVSGANVLTF. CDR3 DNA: TGTGCCAGTAGTACGGTCTCTGGGGCCAACGTCCTGACTTTC.

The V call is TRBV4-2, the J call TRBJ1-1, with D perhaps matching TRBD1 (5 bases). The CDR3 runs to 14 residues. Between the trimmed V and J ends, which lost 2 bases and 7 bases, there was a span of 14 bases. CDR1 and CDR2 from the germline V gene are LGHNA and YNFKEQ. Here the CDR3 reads CASSQFGGRDEAFF. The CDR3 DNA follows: TGTGCCAGCAGCCAATTTGGGGGGAGAGATGAAGCTTTCTTT.

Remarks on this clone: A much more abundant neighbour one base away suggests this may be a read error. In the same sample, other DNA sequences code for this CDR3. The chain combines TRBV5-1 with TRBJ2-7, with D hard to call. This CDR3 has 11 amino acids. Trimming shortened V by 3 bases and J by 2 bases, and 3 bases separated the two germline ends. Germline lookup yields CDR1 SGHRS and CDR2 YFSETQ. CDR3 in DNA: TGCGCCAGCAGCTCAGCCTACGAGCAGTACTTC. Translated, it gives CASSSAYEQYF.

CDR3 loop: CASRLQGASTEAFF. The CDR3, as DNA: TGTGCCAGCAGACTCCAGGGGGCGAGCACTGAAGCTTTCTTT. The V and J genes are TRBV28 and TRBJ1-1; 8 bases map to TRBD1. The CDR3 totals 14 residues. CDR1 and CDR2 from the germline V gene are MDHEN and SYDVKM. J gave up 4 bases and V 6 bases, and 7 bases lay outside the gene matches.

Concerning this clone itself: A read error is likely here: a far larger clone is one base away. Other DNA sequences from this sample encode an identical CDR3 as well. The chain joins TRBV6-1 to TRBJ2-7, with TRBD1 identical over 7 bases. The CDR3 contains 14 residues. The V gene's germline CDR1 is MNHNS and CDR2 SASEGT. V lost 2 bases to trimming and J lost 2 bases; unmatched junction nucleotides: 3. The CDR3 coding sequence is TGTGCCAGCAGTGAATCGCAGGGGGCCTACGAGCAGTACTTC. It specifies CASSESQGAYEQYF.

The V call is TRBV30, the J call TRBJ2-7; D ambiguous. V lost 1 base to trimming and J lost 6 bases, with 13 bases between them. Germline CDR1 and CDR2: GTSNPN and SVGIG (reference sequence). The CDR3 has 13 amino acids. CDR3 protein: CAWSGGGGREQYF. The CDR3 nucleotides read TGTGCCTGGAGTGGTGGCGGTGGTCGCGAGCAGTACTTC.

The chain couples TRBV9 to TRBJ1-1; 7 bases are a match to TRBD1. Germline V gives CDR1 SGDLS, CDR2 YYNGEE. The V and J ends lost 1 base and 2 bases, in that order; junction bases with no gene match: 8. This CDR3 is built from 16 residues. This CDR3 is CASSVWNRGVNTEAFF. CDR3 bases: TGTGCCAGCAGCGTATGGAACAGGGGAGTAAACACTGAAGCTTTCTTT.

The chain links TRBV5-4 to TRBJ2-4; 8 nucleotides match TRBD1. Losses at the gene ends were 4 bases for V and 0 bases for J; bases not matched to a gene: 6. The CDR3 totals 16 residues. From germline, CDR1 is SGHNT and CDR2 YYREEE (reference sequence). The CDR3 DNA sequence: TGTGCCAGCAGCCCCGGACAGGGACTAGCCAAAAACATTCAGTACTTC. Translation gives CASSPGQGLAKNIQYF.